Each of the 23 T cell receptor beta chains below was sequenced from the same sample in a study of post-analysis software for immune sequencing data. Study conclusions and caveats: Included in a set of five TRBV segments more frequent in patients than controls were TRBV5-6, TRBV5-1 and TRBV20-1.

Included in the TCR beta cDNA libraries were unique molecular identifiers. Each CDR3 protein gets one entry after TCRdb re-called the PCR reads with MiXCR. The sample shows hundreds of thousands of distinct CDR3 sequences, approximately 38% of them seen only once. Which antigens these TCRs recognize remains unknown. The specimen was blood. The receptors shown here come from a girl aged 5-17 years with multiple sclerosis.

The chain employs TRBV12-3 or TRBV12-4 and TRBJ1-5, with a possible D match to TRBD1 (6 bases). Between the trimmed V and J ends, which lost 5 bases and 6 bases, there was a span of 17 bases. This CDR3 comprises 15 residues. In DNA form, the CDR3 reads TGTGCCAGCAGTCTTAAAGGGGGAGGTGGTCAGCCCCAGCATTTT. This codes for CASSLKGGGGQPQHF.

As regards this clonotype: One end of the junction is discordant with germline, which a read error may explain. The chain couples TRBV12-3 or TRBV12-4 to TRBJ2-1; 11 bases match TRBD1. CDR3 size: 15 residues. The CDR3 spells CASSAIGQGANGQFF. In DNA form, the CDR3 reads TGTGCCAGCAGCGCGATCGGACAGGGGGCCAATGGGCAGTTCTTC.

The rearrangement joins TRBV10-3 to TRBJ2-7, with TRBD1 matching 9 bases. The CDR3 extends over 14 amino acids. In germline, CDR1 is ENHRY, CDR2 SYGVKD. Germline trimming cut 2 bases from V and 7 bases from J; bases unmatched to any gene: 6. This chain's CDR3 is CAISERGTGLEQYF. The CDR3 bases are TGTGCCATCAGTGAGCGGGGGACAGGGCTGGAGCAGTACTTC.

This clonotype showed up just a few times. At one end, the junction sequence differs from germline, possibly due to a read error. The chain employs TRBV6-2 or TRBV6-3 and TRBJ2-1, with TRBD2 matching over 13 bases. The CDR3 consists of 15 residues. The V gene's germline CDR1 is MNHEY and CDR2 SVGEGT. CDR3 DNA sequence: TGTGCCAGCAGTTCGGGACTAGCGGGACACAATGGGCAGTTCTTC. Translating gives CASSSGLAGHNGQFF.

Turning to this clonotype: One end of the junction is discordant with germline, which a read error may explain. The chain recombines TRBV6-5 with TRBJ2-5; D is unclear. Germline CDR1 MNHEY, CDR2 SVGAGI. This CDR3 is 14 amino acids long. The CDR3 coding sequence is TGTGCCAGCAGGTACTCGGGCCTTAAAGAGACCCAGTACTTC. Protein: CASRYSGLKETQYF.

The V call is TRBV20-1, the J call TRBJ2-3; 8 bases fit TRBD1. The CDR3 is made up of 14 amino acids. Germline V gene sequence: CDR1 DFQATT, CDR2 SNEGSKA (reference sequence). V lost 2 bases to trimming and J lost 3 bases; unmatched junction nucleotides: 4. CDR3: CSARQGAATDTQYF. CDR3 sequence (DNA): TGCAGTGCTAGACAGGGGGCAGCAACAGATACGCAGTATTTT.

The V and J genes are TRBV10-3 and TRBJ2-7, with 8 bases identical to TRBD1. The CDR3 runs 15 residues. The V and J ends lost 5 bases and 1 base, in that order; junction bases with no gene match: 7. The germline V gene encodes CDR1 ENHRY and CDR2 SYGVKD. The chain's CDR3 is CAISSRTGNSYEQYF. In nucleotides, the CDR3 is TGTGCCATCAGTTCCCGGACAGGGAATTCCTACGAGCAGTACTTC.

This clonotype appeared a few times. CDR3 region: CASRPIGGVQYF. CDR3 DNA sequence: TGTGCCAGCAGGCCGATCGGAGGAGTGCAGTATTTT. This sequence joins TRBV7-6 and TRBJ2-3, with D possibly being TRBD2 (5 bases). There are 12 residues in the CDR3. The V end was cut by 6 bases, the J end by 11 bases, with 15 bases between. CDR1 SGHVS and CDR2 FNYEAQ come from the germline V gene.

CDR3 sequence: CASSRTSPDTQYF. The CDR3 DNA follows: TGTGCCAGCAGTAGGACTAGCCCAGATACGCAGTATTTT. The V call is TRBV6-8, the J call TRBJ2-3; 8 bases are shared with TRBD2. V was clipped by 5 bases and J by 4 bases; unmatched bases: 2. The CDR3 has 13 amino acids. Germline CDR1 and CDR2: MNHGY and SAAAGT.

The chain links TRBV20-1 to TRBJ1-5; possible D gene TRBD1, 5 bases. V was cut by 3 bases and J by 1 base, with 10 bases left in between. In germline, CDR1 is DFQATT, CDR2 SNEGSKA (reference sequence). CDR3 length: 14 residues. The CDR3 DNA reads as TGCAGTGCTAGCTCAGGGAGCAGCAATCAGCCCCAGCATTTT. This codes for CSASSGSSNQPQHF.

The V gene is TRBV20-1, the J gene TRBJ1-1, with 7 positions matching TRBD1. V was clipped by 5 bases and J by 5 bases; unmatched bases: 8. The CDR3 is 13 amino acids. Per germline, CDR1 DFQATT and CDR2 SNEGSKA (reference sequence). CDR3 protein: CSASLHRGTEAFF. For the CDR3, the DNA is TGCAGTGCTTCCCTTCACAGGGGAACTGAAGCTTTCTTT.

The rearrangement uses TRBV20-1 and TRBJ2-5, with 13 bases lining up with TRBD2. V dropped 5 bases and J dropped 9; count of bases not matched to a gene: 12. Germline loops: CDR1 DFQATT, CDR2 SNEGSKA (reference sequence). The CDR3 totals 15 residues. CDR3 region: CSALPGLAGTGAQYF. CDR3 in DNA: TGCAGTGCTTTACCGGGACTAGCGGGGACAGGGGCCCAGTACTTC.

This clonotype appeared a single time. The chain couples TRBV3-1 to TRBJ2-3; TRBD2 matches at 8 bases. Trimming took 6 bases from V and 1 from J; bases not matched to a gene: 6. The CDR3 runs 15 residues. Looked up from germline, CDR1 is LGHDT and CDR2 is YNNKEL (reference sequence). The chain's CDR3 is CASSHRGGRTDTQYF. In DNA form, the CDR3 reads TGTGCCAGCAGTCACCGGGGGGGACGCACAGATACGCAGTATTTT.

Only a few counts were recorded for this clonotype. This chain joins TRBV5-4 and TRBJ2-1; 7 bases agree with TRBD2. The CDR3 is 15 residues long. The V gene end was trimmed by 0 bases and the J gene end by 7 bases; junction bases not matched to a gene: 7. Germline values: CDR1 SGHNT, CDR2 YYREEE (reference sequence). This CDR3 reads CASSLGGAGRNEQFF. In DNA form, the CDR3 reads TGTGCCAGCAGCTTGGGAGGGGCCGGGAGGAATGAGCAGTTCTTC.

The table lists this clonotype with a few counts. V usage is TRBV12-3 or TRBV12-4 and J usage is TRBJ1-1, with D possibly matching TRBD1 (5 bases). The CDR3 loop spans 13 amino acids. V dropped 2 bases and J dropped 9 bases, with 13 bases sitting between them. CDR3: CASSLNRQLKAFF. In DNA, the CDR3 is TGTGCCAGCAGTTTAAATAGACAGCTAAAAGCTTTCTTT.

The gene calls are TRBV20-1 and TRBJ2-1; 12 bases are shared with TRBD2. CDR3 size: 17 residues. Germline V gives CDR1 DFQATT, CDR2 SNEGSKA (reference sequence). The V gene end was trimmed by 5 bases and the J gene end by 0 bases; junction bases not matched to a gene: 8. Here the CDR3 reads CSAGRLAGGSSYNEQFF. The CDR3 nucleotides read TGCAGTGCTGGTCGGCTAGCGGGGGGGAGCTCCTACAATGAGCAGTTCTTC.

In this sample, this clonotype turned up a few times. The V and J genes are TRBV7-2 and TRBJ1-2; the D gene is possibly TRBD1 (6 bases). Germline V lookup: CDR1 SGHTA, CDR2 FQGNSA. There are 14 residues in the CDR3. Trimming cost V 0 bases and J 5 bases, with 10 bases left between them. Here the CDR3 reads CASSLAGQGYGYTF. The CDR3 nucleotides read TGTGCCAGCAGCTTAGCGGGGCAGGGGTATGGCTACACCTTC.

V is TRBV11-2 and J is TRBJ1-4; D not certain. The V end was cut by 3 bases, the J end by 4 bases, with 9 bases between. The CDR3 spans 14 residues. Germline V gene lookup returns CDR1 SGHAT and CDR2 FQNNGV. Here the CDR3 DNA reads TGTGCCAGCAGCTTCTATAGGTATAATGAAAAACTGTTTTTT. Translated: CASSFYRYNEKLFF.

This chain connects TRBV6-6 to TRBJ1-2; 7 bases align to TRBD1. The ends lost 5 bases at V and 7 bases at J; junction bases unmatched: 7. This CDR3 comprises 13 residues. Per germline, CDR1 MNHNY and CDR2 SVGAGI (reference sequence). This CDR3 reads CASSPGQYGGYTF. The CDR3 DNA reads TGTGCCAGCAGTCCGGGACAGTACGGTGGCTACACCTTC.

This sequence joins TRBV5-6 and TRBJ1-1, with 10 bases matching TRBD1. V lost 3 bases and J lost 5; bases outside the gene matches: 4. This CDR3 is built from 14 residues. In germline, CDR1 is SGHDT, CDR2 YYEEEE. CDR3 loop: CASSWGQGWTEAFF. For the CDR3, the DNA is TGTGCCAGCAGCTGGGGACAGGGGTGGACTGAAGCTTTCTTT.

The CDR3 sequence: CASMWGDTGELFF. The DNA of the CDR3 is TGTGCCAGCATGTGGGGGGACACCGGGGAGCTGTTTTTT. The chain links TRBV28 to TRBJ2-2, with a possible D match to TRBD2 (6 bases). The germline CDR1 and CDR2 sequences are MDHEN and SYDVKM. Trimming removed 7 bases at V and 3 bases at J, with 9 bases between. The CDR3 runs 13 residues.

The chain uses TRBV7-9 and TRBJ2-7; 7 bases map to TRBD1. The CDR3 totals 15 residues. Trimming took 4 bases from V and 3 from J; bases not matched to a gene: 9. Germline assignment: CDR1 SEHNR and CDR2 FQNEAQ (reference sequence). This CDR3 reads CASSYTGTAVYEQYF. CDR3 DNA sequence: TGTGCCAGCAGCTATACCGGGACAGCCGTCTACGAGCAGTACTTC.

The chain recombines TRBV18 with TRBJ1-1; D possibly corresponds to TRBD1 (5 bases). This CDR3 has 14 residues. Germline V gene data show CDR1 as KGHSH and CDR2 as LQKENI. Trimming cost V 10 bases and J 5 bases, with 20 bases left between them. The CDR3 here is CATNVNRGWTEAFF. CDR3 sequence (DNA): TGTGCCACCAACGTGAATAGGGGATGGACTGAAGCTTTCTTT.